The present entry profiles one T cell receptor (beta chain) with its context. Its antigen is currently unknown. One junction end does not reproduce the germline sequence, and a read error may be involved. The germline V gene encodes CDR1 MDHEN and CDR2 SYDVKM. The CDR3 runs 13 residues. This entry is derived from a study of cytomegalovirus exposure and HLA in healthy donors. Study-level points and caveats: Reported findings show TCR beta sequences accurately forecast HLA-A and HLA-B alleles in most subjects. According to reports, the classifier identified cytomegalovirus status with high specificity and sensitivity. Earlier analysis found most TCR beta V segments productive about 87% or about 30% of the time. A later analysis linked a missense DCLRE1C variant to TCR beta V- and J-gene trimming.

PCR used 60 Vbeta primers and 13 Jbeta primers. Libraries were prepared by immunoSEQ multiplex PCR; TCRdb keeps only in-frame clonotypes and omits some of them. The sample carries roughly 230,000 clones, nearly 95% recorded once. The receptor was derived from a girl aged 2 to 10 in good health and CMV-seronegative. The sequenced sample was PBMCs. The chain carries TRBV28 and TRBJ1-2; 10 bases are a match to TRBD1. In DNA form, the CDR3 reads TGTGCCAGCAGTTATGGGGACAGGGGACGACAAGTATTC. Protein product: CASSYGDRGRQVF.